A single sample is the source of the 15 T cell receptor beta chains below, sequenced in a study of blood T cell repertoires in COVID-19. The protocol was immunoSEQ multiplex PCR, while the TCRdb copy is restricted to in-frame clones and leaves out a portion. The table lists more than 250,000 clones, approximately 84% of them singletons. Sequencing was carried out using peripheral blood. These receptor sequences come from a human donor in a cohort sampled during active COVID-19.

The chain links TRBV7-9 to TRBJ2-7, with D perhaps matching TRBD2 (5 bases). With 1 base removed from V and 7 bases from J, the gap between germline ends came to 8 bases. Germline V gene data show CDR1 as SEHNR and CDR2 as FQNEAQ (reference sequence). This CDR3 has 12 residues. CDR3 coding DNA: TGTGCCAGCAGCTTAGGGCAGCGGGAGCAGTACTTC. It codes for CASSLGQREQYF. Full variable domain (rest looked up from reference TRBV7-9 and TRBJ2-7): DTGVSQNPRHKITKRGQNVTFRCDPISEHNRLYWYRQTLGQGPEFLTYFQNEAQLEKSRLLSDRFSAERPKGSFSTLEIQRTEQGDSAMYLCASSLGQREQYFGPGTRLTVT.

The chain carries TRBV28 and TRBJ1-6; no definite D call. The germline gives CDR1 MDHEN, CDR2 SYDVKM. V was trimmed by 2 bases and J by 6 bases, leaving 8 bases between them. CDR3 length: 14 residues. CDR3 DNA sequence: TGTGCCAGCAGTTTAACCGCACTTAATTCACCCCTCCACTTT. Translated, it gives CASSLTALNSPLHF.

V gene TRBV27 combines with J gene TRBJ2-7, with TRBD1 as a possible D gene (5 bases). The CDR3 length is 16 residues. Trimming removed 0 bases at V and 0 bases at J, with 12 bases between. The germline CDR1 and CDR2 sequences are MNHEY and SMNVEV (reference sequence). The CDR3 sequence is CASSLSTGLDSYEQYF. The CDR3 nucleotides read TGTGCCAGCAGTTTATCTACAGGCTTAGACTCCTACGAGCAGTACTTC.

This CDR3 reads CASSLFSDTEAFF. CDR3 DNA: TGTGCCAGCAGCTTGTTCAGTGACACTGAAGCTTTCTTT. This chain joins TRBV5-8 and TRBJ1-1, with no clear D. Germline-derived CDR1 and CDR2 are SGHTS and YDEGEE. Trimming pared 1 base from V and 3 bases from J, leaving 7 bases between. This CDR3 is 13 amino acids long.

This clone was detected once. The V call is TRBV4-1, the J call TRBJ2-5, with TRBD1 matching 10 bases. This CDR3 is built from 17 residues. The V segment lost 0 bases and the J segment 2 bases; nucleotides outside the gene matches: 6. Germline-derived CDR1 and CDR2 are MGHRA and YSYEKL. For the CDR3, the DNA is TGCGCCAGCAGCCAAGATCGGGACAGGGGATCTCAAGAGACCCAGTACTTC. Translating it yields CASSQDRDRGSQETQYF.

This chain uses TRBV28 with TRBJ2-4, with 9 bases identical to TRBD2. Germline lookup yields CDR1 MDHEN and CDR2 SYDVKM. After removal of 3 bases from V and 7 bases from J, the junction contained 4 bases not matched to a gene. The CDR3 consists of 14 residues. In DNA, the CDR3 is TGTGCCAGCAGTTTCCTAGCGGGGAGTAACATTCAGTACTTC. Its translation is CASSFLAGSNIQYF. The full variable domain, completed using reference TRBV28 and TRBJ2-4, is DVKVTQSSRYLVKRTGEKVFLECVQDMDHENMFWYRQDPGLGLRLIYFSYDVKMKEKGDIPEGYSVSREKKERFSLILESASTNQTSMYLCASSFLAGSNIQYFGAGTRLSVL.

This CDR3 reads CASSQAGGELFF. In nucleotides, the CDR3 is TGTGCCAGCAGCCAAGCGGGCGGGGAGCTGTTTTTT. V usage is TRBV14 and J usage is TRBJ2-2, with D unresolved. This CDR3 has 12 amino acids. V was cut by 1 base and J by 7 bases, with 4 bases left in between. The germline V gene encodes CDR1 SGHDN and CDR2 FVKESK.

The chain links TRBV5-6 to TRBJ2-7; D unresolved. With 1 base removed from V and 2 bases from J, the gap between germline ends came to 4 bases. Germline assignment: CDR1 SGHDT and CDR2 YYEEEE. The CDR3 is 12 residues long. This CDR3 is CASSLNTYEQYF. The DNA for the CDR3 is TGTGCCAGCAGCTTGAACACCTACGAGCAGTACTTC.

V and J are TRBV2 and TRBJ1-1; 7 bases line up with TRBD1. The germline gives CDR1 SNHLY, CDR2 FYNNEI. With 7 bases clipped from V and 4 bases from J, the junction kept 12 bases outside the gene matches. This CDR3 spans 15 amino acids. CDR3 coding DNA: TGTGCCAGCATAGACGAAGGGGGCCTGGGCACTGAAGCTTTCTTT. The encoded protein is CASIDEGGLGTEAFF.

A single count supports this clone. This chain joins TRBV5-6 and TRBJ1-1; 8 positions agree with TRBD1. Germline lookup yields CDR1 SGHDT and CDR2 YYEEEE. The CDR3 is 14 amino acids. The V gene end was trimmed by 0 bases and the J gene end by 10 bases; junction bases not matched to a gene: 8. The DNA for the CDR3 is TGTGCCAGCAGCTTGGCCAGTGGACAGGGTGGAGCTTTCTTT. Protein sequence: CASSLASGQGGAFF.

The rearrangement uses TRBV6-5 and TRBJ1-2, with D perhaps matching TRBD1 (5 bases). In germline, CDR1 is MNHEY, CDR2 SVGAGI. V lost 5 bases to trimming and J lost 4 bases, with 11 bases between them. The CDR3 spans 13 residues. The CDR3 reads CASSLGTFYGYTF. DNA for the CDR3: TGTGCCAGCAGTCTGGGGACTTTCTATGGCTACACCTTC.

V usage is TRBV13 and J usage is TRBJ2-5, with TRBD2 as a possible D gene (5 bases). Trimming left V 5 bases short and J 0 bases short, with 13 bases between. Germline V lookup: CDR1 PRHDT, CDR2 FYEKMQ (reference sequence). This CDR3 has 15 residues. CDR3 amino acids: CASSTRPRHQETQYF. CDR3 in DNA: TGTGCCAGCAGCACTAGGCCGCGGCACCAAGAGACCCAGTACTTC.

This clone was counted a single time. This chain connects TRBV6-2 or TRBV6-3 to TRBJ2-7; 9 bases map to TRBD1. With 5 bases clipped from V and 4 bases from J, the junction kept 9 bases outside the gene matches. Germline CDR1 reads MNHEY; CDR2 reads SVGEGT. This CDR3 is built from 15 residues. The CDR3 nucleotides read TGTGCCAGCAGTCGCCGGACAGGGGCAGCTTACGAGCAGTACTTC. It translates to CASSRRTGAAYEQYF.

The CDR3: CASSISIEASRGYTF. As DNA, the CDR3 is TGTGCCAGTAGTATATCCATCGAGGCCTCAAGGGGCTACACCTTC. The chain joins TRBV19 to TRBJ1-2; no clear D. The CDR3 sequence is 15 residues long. Trimming removed 2 bases from V and 8 bases from J, with 18 bases in between. Germline V lookup: CDR1 LNHDA, CDR2 SQIVND (reference sequence).

The chain has TRBV3-1 (or the pseudogene TRBV3-2) and TRBJ2-4; 8 bases agree with TRBD1. Per germline, CDR1 LGHDT and CDR2 YNNKEL (reference sequence). The CDR3 runs 14 residues. The V and J ends lost 3 bases and 10 bases, in that order; junction bases with no gene match: 8. CDR3 amino acids: CASSHSSGTGIQYF. The CDR3 nucleotides are TGTGCCAGCAGCCATTCCTCCGGGACAGGAATTCAGTACTTC.